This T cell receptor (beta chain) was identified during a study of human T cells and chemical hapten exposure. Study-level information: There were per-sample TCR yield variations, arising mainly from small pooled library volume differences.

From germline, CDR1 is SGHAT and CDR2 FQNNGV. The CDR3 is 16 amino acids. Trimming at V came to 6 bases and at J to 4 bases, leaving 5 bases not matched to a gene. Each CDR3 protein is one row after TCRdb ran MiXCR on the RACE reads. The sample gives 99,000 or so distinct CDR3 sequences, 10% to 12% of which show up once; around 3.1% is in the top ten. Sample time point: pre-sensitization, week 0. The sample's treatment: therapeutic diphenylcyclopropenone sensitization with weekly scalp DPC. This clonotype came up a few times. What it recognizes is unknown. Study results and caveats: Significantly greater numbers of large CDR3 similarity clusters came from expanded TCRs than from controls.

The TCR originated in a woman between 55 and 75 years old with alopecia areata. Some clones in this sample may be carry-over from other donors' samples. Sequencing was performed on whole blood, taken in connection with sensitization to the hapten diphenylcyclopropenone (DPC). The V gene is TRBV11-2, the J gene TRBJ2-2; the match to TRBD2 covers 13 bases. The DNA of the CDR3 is TGTGCCAGCAGACGACTAGCGGGGGGACCCACCGGGGAGCTGTTTTTT. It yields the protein CASRRLAGGPTGELFF.